This TCR beta chain appears in the sequencing data of a study of regulatory T cells in long-lasting Graves disease. Researchers made TCR beta libraries by using iRepertoire HTBI primers and running Arm-PCR on CDR3 regions. TCRdb reprocessed the multiplex PCR reads via MiXCR and lists one record per CDR3 protein. Of about 470,000 distinct CDR3 sequences listed, 15% to 20% were seen once; the top ten hold approximately 12%. Noted time point: newly diagnosed GD, antithyroid drugs for less than 3 months. PBMCs were the source of the RNA used for TCR sequencing. Those enrolled as patients came out of an endocrinology department in Xi'an, China. This clonotype was observed at least ten times. CDR1 and CDR2 from the germline V gene are KGHSH and LQKENI. V was pared by 6 bases and J by 6 bases, with 13 bases between. This CDR3 spans 13 amino acids. This sample was also put to use in a study of T cells in Graves' hyperthyroidism and ophthalmopathy.

Sequencing used peripheral blood mononuclear cells (PBMCs), obtained at new diagnosis, from a patient treated with antithyroid drugs. The J gene is TRBJ2-3, the V gene TRBV18, with unresolved D. The TCR was taken from a man aged 35 to 55 with Graves disease. The CDR3 loop is CASSQRREDTQYF. The CDR3 DNA is TGTGCCAGCTCCCAACGGCGCGAGGATACGCAGTATTTT.